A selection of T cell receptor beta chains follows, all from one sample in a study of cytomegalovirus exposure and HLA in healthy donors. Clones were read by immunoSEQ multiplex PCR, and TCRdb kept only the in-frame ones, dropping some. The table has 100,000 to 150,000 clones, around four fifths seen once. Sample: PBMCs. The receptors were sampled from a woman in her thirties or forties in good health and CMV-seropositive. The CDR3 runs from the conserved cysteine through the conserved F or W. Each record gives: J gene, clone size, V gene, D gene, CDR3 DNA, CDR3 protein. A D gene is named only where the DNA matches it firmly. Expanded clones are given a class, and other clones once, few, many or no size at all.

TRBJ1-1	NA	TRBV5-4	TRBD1	TGTGCCAGCACCATGGGACAGGGAGAGTGGAGGGCGAACACTGAAGCTTTCTTT	CASTMGQGEWRANTEAFF
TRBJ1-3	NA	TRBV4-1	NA	TGCGCCAGCAGCCAAGATCGGGCCAGGGGTATTGGAAACACCATATATTTT	CASSQDRARGIGNTIYF
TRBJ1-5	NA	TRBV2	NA	TGTGCCAGCAGTTATTCGGACAGACATAGCAATCAGCCCCAGCATTTT	CASSYSDRHSNQPQHF
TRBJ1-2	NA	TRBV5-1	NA	TGCGCCAGCAGCTTCGAAGTTAGCTATGGCTACACCTTC	CASSFEVSYGYTF
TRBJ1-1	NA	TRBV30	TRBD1	TGTGCCTGGTCTCGACAGGGGAACACTGAAGCTTTCTTT	CAWSRQGNTEAFF
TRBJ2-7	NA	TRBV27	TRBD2	TGTGCCAGCAGTTTAGAAGGGGACTACCCTTACGAGCAGTACTTC	CASSLEGDYPYEQYF
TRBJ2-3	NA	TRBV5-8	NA	TGTGCCAGCAGCTCCTCCAGCGGACTAAGACATACAGATACGCAGTATTTT	CASSSSSGLRHTDTQYF
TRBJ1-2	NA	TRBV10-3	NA	TGTGCCATCGGGCCCGGACAGATCTATGGCTACACCTTC	CAIGPGQIYGYTF
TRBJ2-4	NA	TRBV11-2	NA	TGTGCCAGCAGCTTACCCCCTCAGGGTAAAGGCAAAAACATTCAGTACTTC	CASSLPPQGKGKNIQYF
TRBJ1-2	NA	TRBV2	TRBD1	TGTGCCAGCATTAGAGACAGGGGTCATGGCTACACCTTC	CASIRDRGHGYTF
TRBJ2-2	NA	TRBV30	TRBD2	TGTGCCTCGTTTCAGCGGGGGGGAAACACCGGGGAGCTGTTTTTT	CASFQRGGNTGELFF
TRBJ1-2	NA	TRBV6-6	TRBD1	TGTGCCAGCAGTTCCGGACAGGGGAGCTATGGCTACACCTTC	CASSSGQGSYGYTF
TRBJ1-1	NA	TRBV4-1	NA	TGCGCCAGCAGCCAAGATTGGAAAGGGAGGAACACTGAAGCTTTCTTT	CASSQDWKGRNTEAFF
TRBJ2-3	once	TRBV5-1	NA	TGCGCCAGCAGCCCCAAAAGGGGGGGGCCCACAGATACGCAGTATTTT	CASSPKRGGPTDTQYF